This T cell receptor beta chain was retrieved from a study of control samples from healthy donors and cancer patients. Libraries were prepared by immunoSEQ multiplex PCR; TCRdb keeps only in-frame clonotypes and omits some of them. The repertoire holds some 410,000 clones, with around nine tenths as singletons. Trimming removed 2 bases from V and 0 bases from J, with 11 bases in between. CDR3 length: 16 amino acids. Germline V gene sequence: CDR1 MNHEY, CDR2 SVGAGI. The sequence was collected from a man aged 35 to 55 with head and neck cancer. The specimen sequenced was PBMCs. This chain links TRBV6-5 with TRBJ2-1; D may match TRBD1 or TRBD2 (5 bases each). CDR3 bases: TGTGCCAGCAGTTACCGAGGGGTGCACTCCTACAATGAGCAGTTCTTC. This codes for CASSYRGVHSYNEQFF.